The 28 T cell receptor beta chains reported below all come from one sample, sequenced in a study of T cells in Graves' hyperthyroidism and ophthalmopathy (dated by TCRdb to the late 2010s). The library was produced with multiplex PCR. Sequencing instrument: Illumina HiSeq 2000. Amplification of TCR beta CDR3 regions was carried out from RNA transcripts. The first round of RT-PCR for the TCR CDR3 was performed with the HTBI primer set and the Qiagen OneStep RT-PCR kit. TCRdb trimmed the raw reads at Q25, called clones with MiXCR and kept productive beta chains. CDR3 protein sequences are deduplicated, and each keeps its most common genes and DNA. The sample table contains 500,000 to 650,000 distinct CDR3 sequences; only one count was recorded for roughly 15% of them. The ten largest clones represent about an eighth of the sample. The specimen was blood. The receptors stem from a woman aged 45-59 years with Graves' ophthalmopathy.

Many counts were recorded for this clonotype. This chain uses TRBV18 with TRBJ1-4; TRBD1 might be the D (5 bases). Germline assignment: CDR1 KGHSH and CDR2 LQKENI. The CDR3 runs to 14 residues. Deletions cut 4 bases from V and 10 bases from J, with 16 bases between. The CDR3 bases are TGTGCCAGCTCACGACTTGACAGTTCCGGAAAACTGTTTTTT. Encoded protein: CASSRLDSSGKLFF.

At least ten counts were recorded for this clonotype. This chain connects TRBV7-2 to TRBJ1-1; D not resolved. The CDR3 sequence is 14 residues long. From germline, CDR1 is SGHTA and CDR2 FQGNSA. Trimming pared 0 bases from V and 6 bases from J, leaving 11 bases between. This CDR3 is CASSLAQPGAEAFF. CDR3 DNA: TGTGCCAGCAGCTTAGCCCAACCTGGCGCTGAAGCTTTCTTT.

The sample holds many counts of this clonotype. The chain links TRBV20-1 to TRBJ1-1; TRBD1 aligns across 8 bases. This CDR3 has 15 residues. V was pared by 1 base and J by 5 bases, with 9 bases of the junction left unmatched. Germline V gene data show CDR1 as DFQATT and CDR2 as SNEGSKA (reference sequence). The CDR3 spells CSARAGGFEDTEAFF. The CDR3 coding sequence is TGCAGTGCTAGAGCAGGGGGCTTTGAGGATACTGAAGCTTTCTTT.

The V gene is TRBV10-3, the J gene TRBJ2-6; 8 bases are a match to TRBD1. V lost 7 bases and J lost 4; bases outside the gene matches: 12. The V gene's germline CDR1 is ENHRY and CDR2 SYGVKD. The CDR3 spans 17 residues. CDR3 nucleotides: TGTGCCATCAATTCGGACTCAGGGGGCGCCGGGGCCAACGTCCTGACTTTC. It yields the protein CAINSDSGGAGANVLTF.

This clonotype was observed at least ten times. The rearrangement links TRBV7-8 to TRBJ2-1; 7 bases agree with TRBD2. CDR3 length equals 14 residues. V shed 7 bases and J 8 bases; nucleotides not matched to a gene: 11. CDR1 and CDR2 (germline): SGHVS, FQNEAQ. In DNA form, the CDR3 reads TGTGCCAGCATAAAAATAAGGGGAGGGGATGAGCAGTTCTTC. It translates to CASIKIRGGDEQFF.

This clonotype has ten or more counts. The J gene is TRBJ2-7, the V gene TRBV11-3; D uncertain. Trimming shortened V by 0 bases and J by 1 base, and 4 bases separated the two germline ends. Germline lookup yields CDR1 SGHNT and CDR2 YENEEA. This CDR3 comprises 13 residues. Written as DNA, the CDR3 is TGTGCCAGCAGCTTAGACCATTCCTACGAGCAGTACTTC. Residues: CASSLDHSYEQYF.

This clonotype was counted ten times or more. The chain joins TRBV3-1 to TRBJ2-7; 8 bases line up with TRBD2. V was pared by 4 bases and J by 6 bases, with 11 bases of the junction left unmatched. The CDR3 is made up of 15 amino acids. Germline V lookup: CDR1 LGHDT, CDR2 YNNKEL (reference sequence). The CDR3 sequence is CASSLSGTSSSEQYF. The DNA of the CDR3 is TGTGCCAGCAGCCTTTCCGGGACTAGTTCGAGCGAGCAGTACTTC.

The J gene is TRBJ1-1, the V gene TRBV11-3; D possibly corresponds to TRBD1 (6 bases). The CDR3 totals 17 residues. V was clipped by 5 bases and J by 0 bases, with 19 bases between them. From germline, CDR1 is SGHNT and CDR2 YENEEA. The CDR3 coding sequence is TGTGCCAGCAGCGCCGGGGGATGGAGGGACATGAACACTGAAGCTTTCTTT. It codes for CASSAGGWRDMNTEAFF.

This clonotype has only a few counts. The gene calls are TRBV7-6 and TRBJ1-4; no clear D gene. Germline CDR1 is SGHVS and CDR2 is FNYEAQ. V gave up 8 bases and J gave up 0 bases, with 13 bases separating them. The CDR3 sequence is 15 residues long. The CDR3 sequence is CASRAELATNEKLFF. The CDR3 nucleotides are TGTGCCAGCCGAGCAGAACTCGCAACTAATGAAAAACTGTTTTTT.

This clonotype was counted at least ten times. V is TRBV11-1 and J is TRBJ2-5, with TRBD1 matching 9 bases. V shed 6 bases and J 5 bases; nucleotides not matched to a gene: 13. The germline CDR1 and CDR2 sequences are SGHAT and FQDESV (reference sequence). The CDR3 is made up of 16 amino acids. As DNA, the CDR3 is TGTGCCAGCAGACACCGTGGACAGGGGAGGGGTGAGACCCAGTACTTC. Encoded protein: CASRHRGQGRGETQYF. The full variable domain, completed using reference TRBV11-1 and TRBJ2-5, is EAEVAQSPRYKITEKSQAVAFWCDPISGHATLYWYRQILGQGPELLVQFQDESVVDDSQLPKDRFSAERLKGVDSTLKIQPAELGDSAMYLCASRHRGQGRGETQYFGPGTRLLVL.

This clonotype was counted many times. The chain is built from TRBV7-2 and TRBJ2-7; D call uncertain. V was shortened by 6 bases and J by 4 bases, with 19 bases between the two germline ends. The CDR3 sequence is 15 residues long. Germline loops: CDR1 SGHTA, CDR2 FQGNSA. Here the CDR3 DNA reads TGTGCCAGCAGAACGAACGGGCCGGAACGATACGAGCAGTACTTC. Translation gives CASRTNGPERYEQYF.

This chain joins TRBV5-6 and TRBJ1-4; possibly TRBD1 for D (6 bases). The germline CDR1 and CDR2 sequences are SGHDT and YYEEEE. Deletions cut 4 bases from V and 5 bases from J, with 21 bases between. This CDR3 region has 17 residues. In DNA form, the CDR3 reads TGTGCCAGCAGCCACTCCCTGGGGGGGGCGTTCAATGAAAAACTGTTTTTT. Translation: CASSHSLGGAFNEKLFF. Supplemented by reference TRBV5-6 and TRBJ1-4, the full variable domain reads DAGVTQSPTHLIKTRGQQVTLRCSPKSGHDTVSWYQQALGQGPQFIFQYYEEEERQRGNFPDRFSGHQFPNYSSELNVNALLLGDSALYLCASSHSLGGAFNEKLFFGSGTQLSVL.

The table lists this clonotype with many counts. The chain recombines TRBV5-1 with TRBJ1-1; perhaps TRBD1 as D (5 bases). V lost 5 bases and J 5 bases, leaving 13 bases between the germline ends. The germline CDR1 and CDR2 sequences are SGHRS and YFSETQ. This CDR3 region has 13 residues. The CDR3 DNA sequence: TGCGCCAGCAGAACGGACATAAGAACTGAAGCTTTCTTT. Protein: CASRTDIRTEAFF. Using reference TRBV5-1 and TRBJ1-1 for the parts outside the CDR3, the full variable domain is KAGVTQTPRYLIKTRGQQVTLSCSPISGHRSVSWYQQTPGQGLQFLFEYFSETQRNKGNFPGRFSGRQFSNSRSEMNVSTLELGDSALYLCASRTDIRTEAFFGQGTRLTVV.

A few counts support this clonotype. V usage is TRBV4-1 and J usage is TRBJ2-7; 8 nucleotides agree with TRBD2. Germline V CDR1 and CDR2: MGHRA, YSYEKL. Trimming at V came to 1 base and at J to 3 bases, leaving 8 bases not matched to a gene. The CDR3 consists of 16 residues. In DNA form, the CDR3 reads TGCGCCAGCAGCCAAGGTAAAGGGACTAGGATCTACGAGCAGTACTTC. Translating gives CASSQGKGTRIYEQYF.

This clonotype was seen ten or more times. The V call is TRBV30, the J call TRBJ1-4, with D possibly matching TRBD1 (5 bases). Trimming left V 2 bases short and J 4 bases short, with 17 bases between. CDR1 and CDR2 from the germline V gene are GTSNPN and SVGIG (reference sequence). The CDR3 is 16 residues long. The CDR3 nucleotides are TGTGCCTGGAGTCGAACGACCGGGACCCATAATGAAAAACTGTTTTTT. Translated: CAWSRTTGTHNEKLFF.

There are a few counts of this clonotype. This chain uses TRBV7-6 with TRBJ2-1; 7 bases map to TRBD1. The junction had 15 bases not matched to a gene; V was cut back by 5 bases and J by 8 bases. The CDR3 is 16 amino acids. The germline gives CDR1 SGHVS, CDR2 FNYEAQ. The CDR3 is CASSKTAIQGVDEQFF. For the CDR3, the DNA is TGTGCCAGCAGCAAAACCGCAATTCAGGGGGTGGATGAGCAGTTCTTC.

This clonotype came up a few times. The chain recombines TRBV12-3 or TRBV12-4 with TRBJ1-3, with 8 nucleotides matching TRBD1. J gave up 0 bases and V 6 bases, and 7 bases lay outside the gene matches. CDR3 length: 16 residues. The CDR3 DNA follows: TGTGCCAGCAGAGGGGACAGGTCACTCTCTGGAAACACCATATATTTT. As protein: CASRGDRSLSGNTIYF.

This clonotype came up many times. V gene TRBV9 combines with J gene TRBJ2-1; D could derive from TRBD1 or TRBD2 (5 bases each). The CDR3 runs to 14 residues. Germline V gene data show CDR1 as SGDLS and CDR2 as YYNGEE. V lost 4 bases and J lost 8, with 16 bases in between. The CDR3 DNA reads as TGTGCCAGCAGCAAAAGGGGAGACATCGATGAGCAGTTCTTC. Protein: CASSKRGDIDEQFF.

This clonotype was counted ten times or more. As DNA, the CDR3 is TGCGCCAGCAGCTTGGAAGCGGGAGTGGGGGAGCAGTACTTC. Residues: CASSLEAGVGEQYF. The chain combines TRBV5-1 with TRBJ2-7, with 8 nucleotides matching TRBD2. Germline CDR1 SGHRS, CDR2 YFSETQ. This CDR3 is 14 amino acids long. V shed 0 bases and J 7 bases; nucleotides not matched to a gene: 6.

This clonotype was detected a few times. The rearrangement links TRBV10-1 to TRBJ2-1; D is tentatively TRBD1 or TRBD2 (5 bases each). The CDR3 has 17 amino acids. Germline lookup yields CDR1 WNHNN and CDR2 SYGVQD (reference sequence). Trimming cost V 0 bases and J 10 bases, with 22 bases left between them. CDR3 residues: CASSESSLLGEMKEQFF. CDR3 DNA sequence: TGCGCCAGCAGTGAGTCGTCTCTGCTGGGGGAAATGAAAGAGCAGTTCTTC.

This chain uses TRBV5-1 with TRBJ1-1, with D unresolved. The CDR3 is 12 amino acids. Trimming took 4 bases from V and 3 from J, leaving 7 bases between them. Germline assignment: CDR1 SGHRS and CDR2 YFSETQ. This CDR3 is CASSLSDTEAFF. The CDR3 DNA reads as TGCGCCAGCAGCCTCTCCGACACTGAAGCTTTCTTT.

V usage is TRBV7-2 and J usage is TRBJ1-4, with D maybe TRBD1 (6 bases). The germline CDR1 and CDR2 sequences are SGHTA and FQGNSA. Trimming removed 1 base at V and 7 bases at J, with 10 bases between. The CDR3 has 14 residues. This chain's CDR3 is CASSLGLGGEKLFF. CDR3 DNA: TGTGCCAGCAGCTTAGGATTAGGGGGTGAAAAACTGTTTTTT.

The chain has TRBV7-9 and TRBJ2-6, with D maybe TRBD1 (6 bases). V dropped 5 bases and J dropped 2 bases, with 22 bases sitting between them. The CDR3 covers 19 residues. The germline V gene has CDR1 SEHNR and CDR2 FQNEAQ (reference sequence). The CDR3 spells CASSTRPTGFRTGANVLTF. DNA for the CDR3: TGTGCCAGCAGCACACGCCCGACAGGATTCCGGACTGGGGCCAACGTCCTGACTTTC.

V is TRBV19 and J is TRBJ2-6; D gene uncertain. Germline V gene lookup returns CDR1 LNHDA and CDR2 SQIVND (reference sequence). V shed 6 bases and J shed 0 bases, with 9 bases lying between them. The CDR3 runs to 15 residues. The chain's CDR3 is CASRTYNSGANVLTF. CDR3 coding DNA: TGTGCCAGTAGGACATATAACTCTGGGGCCAACGTCCTGACTTTC.

This clonotype was recorded many times. The genes are TRBV27 and TRBJ2-1; TRBD2 matches 10 bases. V lost 5 bases, J lost 0 bases, and 10 bases stayed unmatched. The length of the CDR3 is 18 residues. Germline CDR1 is MNHEY and CDR2 is SMNVEV (reference sequence). The CDR3 DNA reads TGTGCCAGCAGTGTTGAGCGGGAGGGCCCTAGCTCCTACAATGAGCAGTTCTTC. This codes for CASSVEREGPSSYNEQFF.

The CDR3 coding sequence is TGTGCCAGTCGGACAGGGTGGGATGAAGCTTTCTTT. Translating it yields CASRTGWDEAFF. V usage is TRBV19 and J usage is TRBJ1-1; 8 positions match TRBD1. This CDR3 comprises 12 residues. V was clipped by 8 bases and J by 7 bases; unmatched bases: 6. CDR1 and CDR2 (germline): LNHDA, SQIVND (reference sequence).

Concerning this clonotype itself: An end of the junction differs from the germline gene, which may be a read error. The chain is built from TRBV13 and TRBJ1-2; 9 nucleotides match TRBD1. This CDR3 is 14 amino acids long. Germline loops: CDR1 PRHDT, CDR2 FYEKMQ (reference sequence). As DNA, the CDR3 is TGTGCCGGCAGCTTAGACAGGGGGGCACGTGGCTACACCTTC. Residues: CAGSLDRGARGYTF.

Only a few counts were recorded for this clonotype. The chain carries TRBV27 and TRBJ2-5; D unclear. CDR1 is MNHEY, CDR2 SMNVEV, per germline (reference sequence). V lost 9 bases and J lost 5, with 10 bases in between. CDR3 length: 11 residues. In nucleotides, the CDR3 is TGTGCCAGTAGGACGGGCGAGACCCAGTACTTC. It specifies CASRTGETQYF.